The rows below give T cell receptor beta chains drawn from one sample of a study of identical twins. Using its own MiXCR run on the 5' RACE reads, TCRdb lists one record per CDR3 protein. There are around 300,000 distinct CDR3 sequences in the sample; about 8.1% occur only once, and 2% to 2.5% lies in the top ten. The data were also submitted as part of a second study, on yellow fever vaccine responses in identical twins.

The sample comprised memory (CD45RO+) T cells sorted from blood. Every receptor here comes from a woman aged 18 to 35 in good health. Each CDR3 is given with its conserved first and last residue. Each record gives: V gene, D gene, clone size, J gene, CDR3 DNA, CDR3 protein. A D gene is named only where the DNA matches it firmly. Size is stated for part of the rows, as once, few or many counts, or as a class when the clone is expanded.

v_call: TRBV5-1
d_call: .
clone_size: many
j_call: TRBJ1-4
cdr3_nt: TGCGCCAGCAGCGCCGGACCCGCGGGACTTGAAAAACTGTTTTTT
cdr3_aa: CASSAGPAGLEKLFF

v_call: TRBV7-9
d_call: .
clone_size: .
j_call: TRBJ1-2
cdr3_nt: TGTGCCAGCAGCTCAGAGTACTATGGCTACACCTTC
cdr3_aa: CASSSEYYGYTF

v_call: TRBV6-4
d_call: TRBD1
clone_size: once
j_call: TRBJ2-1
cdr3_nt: TGTGCCAGCAGTGATACGACAGGGGGGTACAATGAGCAGTTCTTC
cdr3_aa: CASSDTTGGYNEQFF

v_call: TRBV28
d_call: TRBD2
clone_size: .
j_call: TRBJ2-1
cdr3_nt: TGTGCCAGCAGTTTTGGCGGGAGCTTCTACAATGAGCAGTTCTTC
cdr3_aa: CASSFGGSFYNEQFF

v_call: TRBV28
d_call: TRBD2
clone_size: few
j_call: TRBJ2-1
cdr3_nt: TGTGCCAGCAGTTTATCGGCTAGCGGGGGGGCCGGGGAGCAGTTCTTC
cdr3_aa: CASSLSASGGAGEQFF

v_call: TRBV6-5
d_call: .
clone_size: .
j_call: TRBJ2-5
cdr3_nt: TGTGCCAGCAGTTCCCAGACACAGGGAGGCGAGACCCAGTACTTC
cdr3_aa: CASSSQTQGGETQYF

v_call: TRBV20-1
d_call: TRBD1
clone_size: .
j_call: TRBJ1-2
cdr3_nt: TGCAGTGCTAGGGGACAGGGCGGAAACTATGGCTACACCTTC
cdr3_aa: CSARGQGGNYGYTF

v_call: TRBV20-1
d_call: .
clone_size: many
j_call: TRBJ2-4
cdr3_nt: TGCAGTGCTAGCGAGGCAGTAGCGGAGGCCAAAAACATTCAGTACTTC
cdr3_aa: CSASEAVAEAKNIQYF

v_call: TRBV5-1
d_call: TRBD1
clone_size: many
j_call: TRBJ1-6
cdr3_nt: TGCGCCAGCAGGACAGGGCTACAGGCGGATAATTCACCCCTCCACTTT
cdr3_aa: CASRTGLQADNSPLHF

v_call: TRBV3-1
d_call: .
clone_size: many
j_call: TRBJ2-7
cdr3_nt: TGTGCCAGCAGTCGGACAGAATACGAGCAGTACTTC
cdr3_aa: CASSRTEYEQYF

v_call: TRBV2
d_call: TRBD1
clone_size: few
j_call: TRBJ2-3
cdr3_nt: TGTGCCAGCAGGGGGACAGGGGGCTCAGATACGCAGTATTTT
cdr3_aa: CASRGTGGSDTQYF